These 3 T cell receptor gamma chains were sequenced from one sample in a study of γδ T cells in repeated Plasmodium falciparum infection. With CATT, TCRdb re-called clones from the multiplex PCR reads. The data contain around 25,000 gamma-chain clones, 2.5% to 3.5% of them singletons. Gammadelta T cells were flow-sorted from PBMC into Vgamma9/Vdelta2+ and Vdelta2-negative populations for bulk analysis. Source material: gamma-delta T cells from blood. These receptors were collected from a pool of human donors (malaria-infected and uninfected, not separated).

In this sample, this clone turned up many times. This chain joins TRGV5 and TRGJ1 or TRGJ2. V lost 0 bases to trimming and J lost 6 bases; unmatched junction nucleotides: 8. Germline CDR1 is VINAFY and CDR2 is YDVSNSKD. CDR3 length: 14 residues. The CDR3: CATWDRPKCYKKLF. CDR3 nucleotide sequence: TGTGCCACCTGGGACAGGCCTAAATGTTATAAGAAACTCTTT.

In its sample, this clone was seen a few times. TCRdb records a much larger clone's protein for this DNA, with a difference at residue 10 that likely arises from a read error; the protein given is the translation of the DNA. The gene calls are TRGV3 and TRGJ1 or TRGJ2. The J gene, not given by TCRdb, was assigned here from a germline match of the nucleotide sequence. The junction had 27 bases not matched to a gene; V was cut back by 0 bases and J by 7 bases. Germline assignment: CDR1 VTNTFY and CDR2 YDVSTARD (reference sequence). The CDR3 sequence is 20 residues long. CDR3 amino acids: CATWDRTIGGCTHYDYKKLF. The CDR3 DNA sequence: TGTGCCACCTGGGACAGGACAATTGGGGGGTGCACCCATTATGACTATAAGAAACTCTTT.

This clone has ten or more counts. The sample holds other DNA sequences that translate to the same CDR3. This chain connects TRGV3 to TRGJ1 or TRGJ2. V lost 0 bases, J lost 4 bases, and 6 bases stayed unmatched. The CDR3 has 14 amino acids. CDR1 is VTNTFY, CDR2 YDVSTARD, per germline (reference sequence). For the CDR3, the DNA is TGTGCCACCTGGGACAGGCGCTTGTATTATAAGAAACTCTTT. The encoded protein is CATWDRRLYYKKLF.